These 32 T cell receptor beta chains share one sample of origin, sequenced in a study of graft-versus-host responses after intestinal transplantation. Libraries were prepared by immunoSEQ multiplex PCR; TCRdb keeps only in-frame clonotypes and omits some of them. The table lists about 51,000 clones, approximately 95% of them singletons. These receptors have no identified antigens. The source was unstimulated CD8+ T cells sorted from spleen or lymph node cells, collected before transplant. The receptors originated from a human donor who was the organ donor for an intestinal transplant.

The chain employs TRBV6-5 and TRBJ2-7; perhaps TRBD1 as D (6 bases). Trimming shortened V by 0 bases and J by 2 bases, and 8 bases separated the two germline ends. The CDR3 loop spans 14 amino acids. The germline V gene has CDR1 MNHEY and CDR2 SVGAGI. The CDR3 sequence: CASSYSKGAYEQYF. CDR3 coding DNA: TGTGCCAGCAGTTACTCGAAGGGGGCCTACGAGCAGTACTTC.

DNA of the CDR3: TGTGCCAGCAGTTTAGGGGGCTCATTTCAGCCCCAGCATTTT. Amino acid sequence: CASSLGGSFQPQHF. V is TRBV27 and J is TRBJ1-5; perhaps TRBD1 as D (6 bases). Trimming left V 2 bases short and J 6 bases short, with 11 bases between. Germline values: CDR1 MNHEY, CDR2 SMNVEV (reference sequence). This CDR3 is built from 14 residues.

This clone was found once. V and J are TRBV6-4 and TRBJ1-1, with D possibly matching TRBD1 (6 bases). Germline CDR1 and CDR2: MRHNA and SNTAGT. The CDR3 consists of 14 residues. V gave up 6 bases and J gave up 0 bases, with 11 bases separating them. The DNA of the CDR3 is TGTGCCAGCAGGCGGACAGTTATGAACACTGAAGCTTTCTTT. Translated: CASRRTVMNTEAFF.

V and J are TRBV7-2 and TRBJ2-3; tentative D call: TRBD1 (5 bases). The CDR3 spans 16 residues. The V end lost 1 base, the J end lost 0 bases, and 11 bases lay between the germline ends. The germline CDR1 and CDR2 sequences are SGHTA and FQGNSA. CDR3 in amino acids: CASSLVAGSSTDTQYF. CDR3 in DNA: TGTGCCAGCAGCTTAGTGGCAGGGTCTAGCACAGATACGCAGTATTTT.

CDR3 in amino acids: CASSQGVRAAEYGYTF. In nucleotides, the CDR3 is TGCGCCAGCAGCCAAGGCGTTCGAGCAGCCGAATATGGCTACACCTTC. V and J are TRBV4-3 and TRBJ1-2; D gene uncertain. Between the trimmed V and J ends, which lost 1 base and 5 bases, there was a span of 17 bases. The germline gives CDR1 LGHNA, CDR2 YSLEER. The CDR3 totals 16 residues.

This chain joins TRBV27 and TRBJ2-3; D tentatively reads TRBD1 or TRBD2 (5 bases each). The V end was cut by 8 bases, the J end by 5 bases, with 5 bases between. The CDR3 length is 10 residues. Germline V gives CDR1 MNHEY, CDR2 SMNVEV (reference sequence). CDR3 protein: CASGGDTQYF. The CDR3 DNA is TGTGCCAGCGGGGGAGATACGCAGTATTTT.

This chain uses TRBV4-3 with TRBJ2-1, with a weak D call TRBD2 (7 bases). CDR1 is LGHNA, CDR2 YSLEER, per germline. V was clipped by 4 bases and J by 3 bases, with 19 bases between them. CDR3 length equals 17 residues. The CDR3 here is CASSPYGGPVNYNEQFF. The CDR3 coding sequence is TGCGCCAGCAGCCCTTACGGGGGGCCCGTGAACTACAATGAGCAGTTCTTC.

V gene TRBV19 combines with J gene TRBJ1-2; 9 bases are shared with TRBD1. Trimming cost V 4 bases and J 4 bases; bases outside gene matches: 4. This CDR3 has 14 amino acids. Per germline, CDR1 LNHDA and CDR2 SQIVND (reference sequence). The CDR3 region has the DNA TGTGCCAGTAGTAGGGACAGGGATGTCTATGGCTACACCTTC. It translates to CASSRDRDVYGYTF.

CDR3 amino acids: CASSLDPGYYEQYF. CDR3 DNA: TGTGCCAGCAGCTTAGATCCAGGGTACTACGAGCAGTACTTC. The chain has TRBV7-2 and TRBJ2-7; maybe TRBD1 (5 bases). The CDR3 covers 14 residues. CDR1 and CDR2 (germline): SGHTA, FQGNSA. Trimming left V 1 base short and J 3 bases short, with 10 bases between.

This chain connects TRBV28 to TRBJ2-7; D might be TRBD1 (6 bases). V was clipped by 4 bases and J by 2 bases, with 15 bases between them. The CDR3 runs 15 residues. In germline, CDR1 is MDHEN, CDR2 SYDVKM. Here the CDR3 reads CASSSGQPNTYEQYF. In nucleotides, the CDR3 is TGTGCCAGCAGTTCCGGACAGCCTAATACCTACGAGCAGTACTTC.

The chain employs TRBV4-3 and TRBJ1-1; D is uncertain. Germline CDR1 and CDR2: LGHNA and YSLEER. This CDR3 is 14 amino acids long. Deletions cut 1 base from V and 3 bases from J, with 9 bases between. CDR3 in amino acids: CASSQGIRDTEAFF. DNA for the CDR3: TGCGCCAGCAGCCAAGGGATAAGGGACACTGAAGCTTTCTTT.

This sequence joins TRBV7-6 and TRBJ2-7; a weak D match, TRBD2 (6 bases). This CDR3 has 15 residues. The V end was cut by 5 bases, the J end by 2 bases, with 16 bases between. Per germline, CDR1 SGHVS and CDR2 FNYEAQ. The DNA of the CDR3 is TGTGCCAGCAGCGAACACCCGGGAGAGGCCTACGAGCAGTACTTC. Amino acid sequence: CASSEHPGEAYEQYF.

The chain uses TRBV6-1 and TRBJ2-5; D is undetermined. The CDR3 runs 15 residues. The germline V and J ends were trimmed by 2 bases and 5 bases, with 15 bases remaining between them. Per the germline V gene, CDR1 is MNHNS and CDR2 is SASEGT. CDR3: CASSEPWTEGETQYF. Written as DNA, the CDR3 is TGTGCCAGCAGTGAACCCTGGACCGAAGGGGAGACCCAGTACTTC.

The CDR3, as DNA: TGTGCCAGCAGCCTTTTTGTTGGGGGGCAGTTCTTC. As protein: CASSLFVGGQFF. The chain has TRBV5-6 and TRBJ2-1; TRBD1 or TRBD2 may be the D gene (5 bases each). Trimming pared 4 bases from V and 12 bases from J, leaving 14 bases between. Germline V gene data show CDR1 as SGHDT and CDR2 as YYEEEE. The CDR3 has 12 amino acids.

In this sample, this clone turned up once. The rearrangement joins TRBV7-9 to TRBJ2-7; 8 positions match TRBD1. This CDR3 has 15 amino acids. With V trimmed by 7 bases and J by 2 bases, 10 bases remained unmatched. Germline V gene sequence: CDR1 SEHNR, CDR2 FQNEAQ (reference sequence). The CDR3 here is CASKILGTGPYEQYF. The CDR3 DNA reads as TGTGCCAGCAAAATCCTCGGGACAGGTCCCTACGAGCAGTACTTC.

V gene TRBV30 combines with J gene TRBJ2-5; D may be TRBD2 (6 bases). Deletions cut 2 bases from V and 4 bases from J, with 11 bases between. From germline, CDR1 is GTSNPN and CDR2 SVGIG (reference sequence). This CDR3 spans 13 amino acids. This CDR3 is CAWSRGWGETQYF. The CDR3 DNA is TGTGCCTGGAGTCGGGGGTGGGGAGAGACCCAGTACTTC.

This clone has just one count. The rearrangement joins TRBV29-1 to TRBJ2-1; either TRBD1 or TRBD2 may fit D (5 bases each). The CDR3 is made up of 14 amino acids. Trimming left V 2 bases short and J 5 bases short, with 13 bases between. Germline-derived CDR1 and CDR2 are SQVTM and ANQGSEA. CDR3 coding DNA: TGCAGCGTTGAATTCCCGGGGCTTAACAATGAGCAGTTCTTC. Translation: CSVEFPGLNNEQFF.

V and J are TRBV29-1 and TRBJ1-1; no clear D. CDR3 length equals 8 residues. CDR1 is SQVTM, CDR2 ANQGSEA, per germline. Trimming took off 8 bases at V and 11 bases at J, with 9 bases between the two ends. The CDR3 coding sequence is TGCAGCTCTGAGCGGGCTTTCTTT. It translates to CSSERAFF.

This rearrangement joins TRBV19 to TRBJ1-1; D possibly corresponds to TRBD1 (5 bases). The CDR3 is 14 residues long. The germline V gene has CDR1 LNHDA and CDR2 SQIVND (reference sequence). V lost 4 bases to trimming and J lost 3 bases, with 12 bases between them. CDR3 nucleotides: TGTGCCAGTAGTAAAGGGGAAGGCGACACTGAAGCTTTCTTT. This sequence encodes CASSKGEGDTEAFF. Looking up the rest from reference TRBV19 and TRBJ1-1 gives the full variable domain: DGGITQSPKYLFRKEGQNVTLSCEQNLNHDAMYWYRQDPGQGLRLIYYSQIVNDFQKGDIAEGYSVSREKKESFPLTVTSAQKNPTAFYLCASSKGEGDTEAFFGQGTRLTVV.

The chain links TRBV11-2 to TRBJ1-2, with TRBD1 matching over 7 bases. The CDR3 runs 13 residues. Germline CDR1 and CDR2: SGHAT and FQNNGV. J was trimmed by 4 bases and V by 3 bases; bases with no gene match: 2. CDR3 in amino acids: CASSFGDSYGYTF. In DNA form, the CDR3 reads TGTGCCAGCAGCTTTGGGGACAGCTATGGCTACACCTTC.

The gene calls are TRBV9 and TRBJ2-7; D is uncertain. From germline, CDR1 is SGDLS and CDR2 YYNGEE. Trimming took 1 base from V and 1 from J, leaving 9 bases between them. This CDR3 contains 14 residues. The CDR3 reads CASSVSRVSYEQYF. As DNA, the CDR3 is TGTGCCAGCAGCGTATCTAGAGTGTCCTACGAGCAGTACTTC. The variable domain in full, completed from reference TRBV9 and TRBJ2-7, reads DSGVTQTPKHLITATGQRVTLRCSPRSGDLSVYWYQQSLDQGLQFLIQYYNGEERAKGNILERFSAQQFPDLHSELNLSSLELGDSALYFCASSVSRVSYEQYFGPGTRLTVT.

This chain uses TRBV2 with TRBJ2-2, with D perhaps TRBD1 (6 bases). The V gene's germline CDR1 is SNHLY and CDR2 FYNNEI. The germline V and J ends were trimmed by 10 bases and 4 bases, with 22 bases remaining between them. The CDR3 runs 16 residues. CDR3 DNA: TGTGCCATGGGAAAAAACGACGGGACACCCACCGGGGAGCTGTTTTTT. Its protein is CAMGKNDGTPTGELFF.

The V call is TRBV6-1, the J call TRBJ1-1; D unresolved. V shed 0 bases and J shed 5 bases, with 7 bases lying between them. The CDR3 sequence is 13 residues long. Looked up from germline, CDR1 is MNHNS and CDR2 is SASEGT. The CDR3: CASSEAGLTEAFF. The CDR3 DNA follows: TGTGCCAGCAGTGAAGCAGGTCTTACTGAAGCTTTCTTT.

The CDR3, as DNA: TGTGCCAGCAGTTATAGGAGCAGGACAGATACGCAGTATTTT. Translating it yields CASSYRSRTDTQYF. The chain joins TRBV6-6 to TRBJ2-3; D is uncertain. V gave up 3 bases and J gave up 3 bases, with 10 bases separating them. The germline CDR1 and CDR2 sequences are MNHNY and SVGAGI (reference sequence). The CDR3 sequence is 14 residues long.

The chain is built from TRBV7-6 and TRBJ2-2, with TRBD2 as a possible D gene (7 bases). There are 18 residues in the CDR3. Germline V lookup: CDR1 SGHVS, CDR2 FNYEAQ. The V gene lost 0 bases and the J gene lost 3 bases, with 17 bases spanning the gap. CDR3 in amino acids: CASSLAISSGGDTGELFF. The CDR3 coding sequence is TGTGCCAGCAGCTTAGCGATCTCCTCGGGGGGCGACACCGGGGAGCTGTTTTTT.

Only one count was recorded for this clone. The chain has TRBV7-2 and TRBJ2-1, with D hard to call. Germline CDR1 is SGHTA and CDR2 is FQGNSA. V was pared by 6 bases and J by 10 bases, with 16 bases between. CDR3 length: 13 residues. The CDR3 nucleotides read TGTGCCAGCAGGGCACGCCCCCCTGGGGAGCAGTTCTTC. This gives the protein CASRARPPGEQFF.

V and J are TRBV29-1 and TRBJ2-3; 14 bases align to TRBD2. There are 15 residues in the CDR3. V was clipped by 6 bases and J by 6 bases; unmatched bases: 8. Germline V lookup: CDR1 SQVTM, CDR2 ANQGSEA. Here the CDR3 reads CSVQPTSGGADTQYF. In DNA, the CDR3 is TGCAGCGTCCAACCGACTAGCGGGGGGGCGGATACGCAGTATTTT.

In DNA, the CDR3 is TGCGCCAGCAGCTTGAGCCCCGGGGAGCTGTTTTTT. Translated: CASSLSPGELFF. The chain links TRBV5-1 to TRBJ2-2; D remains ambiguous. Germline CDR1 reads SGHRS; CDR2 reads YFSETQ. CDR3 length: 12 amino acids. V lost 1 base and J 6 bases, leaving 4 bases between the germline ends.

This sequence joins TRBV19 and TRBJ2-7; a possible D gene is TRBD1 (6 bases). This CDR3 is 13 amino acids long. In germline, CDR1 is LNHDA, CDR2 SQIVND (reference sequence). The V and J ends lost 0 bases and 3 bases respectively, with 6 bases between them. The CDR3 sequence: CASSIEDSYEQYF. In DNA form, the CDR3 reads TGTGCCAGTAGTATAGAGGACAGCTACGAGCAGTACTTC.

In this sample, this clone turned up once. The CDR3, as DNA: TGTGCCAGCAGCAGTGGAAGGGCAGGGCTTAACTTGGGTGGCTACACCTTC. Its translation: CASSSGRAGLNLGGYTF. V and J are TRBV27 and TRBJ1-2; TRBD1 might be the D (5 bases). Germline V lookup: CDR1 MNHEY, CDR2 SMNVEV (reference sequence). V was shortened by 6 bases and J by 7 bases, with 27 bases between the two germline ends. The CDR3 runs to 17 residues.

The rearrangement uses TRBV5-4 and TRBJ2-1; D is uncertain. Looked up from germline, CDR1 is SGHNT and CDR2 is YYREEE (reference sequence). V shed 7 bases and J shed 4 bases, with 15 bases lying between them. This CDR3 contains 14 residues. For the CDR3, the DNA is TGTGCCAGCGATAATCACGACGGTTACAATGAGCAGTTCTTC. This translates into CASDNHDGYNEQFF.

The chain links TRBV9 to TRBJ1-2; 10 bases map to TRBD1. The CDR3 loop spans 15 amino acids. CDR1 is SGDLS, CDR2 YYNGEE, per germline. V shed 3 bases and J 6 bases; nucleotides not matched to a gene: 8. The CDR3 DNA reads as TGTGCCAGCAGCGGTGGGACAGGGGTTTCCGATGGCTACACCTTC. It is translated as CASSGGTGVSDGYTF.